This record looks at one T cell receptor (beta chain) sequence and its context. Its binding antigen is unknown. No base quality values were provided; no much bigger clone lies one nucleotide off. Sequences LNHDA (CDR1) and SQIVND (CDR2) are obtained from the germline V gene (reference sequence). The CDR3 measures 12 amino acids from cysteine to phenylalanine. The retained sequence is limited to the CDR3, 36 bases, with the frame set at the first base. V is cut by 10 bases and J by 5 bases, and the space between the germline ends is 11 bases. The sample originates from a study of blood T cell repertoires in COVID-19 (TCRdb year 2020). Regarding the study in general: Samples covering the acute and convalescent phases of COVID-19 were provided by collaborators in the United States, Italy and Spain. The prospective study material was composed of cDNA or gDNA derived from T cells, B-cell-depleted T cells, or PBMCs. The dataset comprised deeply sampled blood TCRbeta repertoires from subjects exposed to, actively infected with, or recovered from COVID-19. The repertoires were released in a freely available public database meant as a resource for research on the immune response to SARS-CoV-2. Samples came from the ongoing ImmuneRACE study (first 160 participants) plus 1,254 subjects from 6 global collaborators. Nearly every sample came with metadata listing a de-identified subject ID, COVID-19 status, age in years and sex. Where available, HLA class I and class II types were obtained from metadata supplied by the sample provider rather than from assay-based typing. Overall study outcomes, separate from this receptor: The amount of clinical and demographic metadata varied by source and participant and was provided uncurated.

TCRbeta CDR3 regions were amplified from genomic DNA by means of the immunoSEQ Assay, a bias-controlled multiplex PCR. For the original study's pipeline: Within the assay, amplification of reference gene primers was used to estimate how many nucleated cells each sample contained. Sequence reads were collapsed and filtered to measure the absolute abundance of every unique TCRbeta CDR3 rearrangement. For each sample, productive Simpson clonality was calculated as the square root of Simpson's diversity index over productive rearrangements. In TCRdb, the immuneACCESS table is reduced to in-frame sequences with V and J assigned. These tables do not hold every clone; where another copy was compared, an unresolved V gene accounts for under half, and the others remain unexplained. V, J and clone size are taken as reported in that table, and D and trimming were inferred from the DNA itself. The table for this sample lists roughly 250,000 clones; 80% to 85% of them were counted only once. The ten biggest clones cover about a sixth of the sample.

In Seattle, one collaborating source enrolled patients while the infection was active and tracked those patients longitudinally over the course of disease. The collaborating institutions used their own protocols to collect whole blood in K2EDTA tubes. Collaborator samples were shipped for TCRbeta analysis as frozen whole blood, isolated PBMCs, or DNA extracted from either sample type. The specimen sequenced was peripheral blood. The source of this sequence is a person aged 70 to 79 with COVID-19, enrolled during active disease. In this chain, TRBV19 is recombined with TRBJ2-2; no D gene call is confident. The sequenced DNA: TGTGCCATTCTATTGCCAACCGGGGAGCTGTTTTTT. This codes for CAILLPTGELFF.